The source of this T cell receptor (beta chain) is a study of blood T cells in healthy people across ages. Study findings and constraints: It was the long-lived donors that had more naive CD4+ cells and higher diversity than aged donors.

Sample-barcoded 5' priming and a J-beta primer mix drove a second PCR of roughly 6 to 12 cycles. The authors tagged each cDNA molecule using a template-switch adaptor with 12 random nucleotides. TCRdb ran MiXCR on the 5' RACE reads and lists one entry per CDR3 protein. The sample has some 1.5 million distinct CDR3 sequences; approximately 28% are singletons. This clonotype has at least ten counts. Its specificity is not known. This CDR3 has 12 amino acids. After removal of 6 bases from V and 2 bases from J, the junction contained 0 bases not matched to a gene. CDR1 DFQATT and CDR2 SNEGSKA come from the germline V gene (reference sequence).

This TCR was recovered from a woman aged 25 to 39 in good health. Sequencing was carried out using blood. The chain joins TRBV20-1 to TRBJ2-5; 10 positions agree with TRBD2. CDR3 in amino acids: CSALAGQETQYF. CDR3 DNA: TGCAGTGCACTAGCGGGGCAAGAGACCCAGTACTTC.